This T cell receptor beta chain was profiled in a study of blood T cell repertoires in COVID-19. Looking at the study overall: COVID-19 samples, acute and convalescent, were from the United States, Italy and Spain. PBMCs, B-cell-depleted T cells, or T cells provided the cDNA or gDNA that made up the material.

In the original workflow: For nucleated cells, counts were estimated from reference gene primer amplification. Profiling relied on immunoSEQ multiplex PCR, and the TCRdb table lists in-frame clones only, not all of them. V, J and clone size are taken as reported in that table, and D and trimming were inferred from the DNA itself. Of approximately 50,000 clones listed, more than 90% are singletons. In germline, CDR1 is KGHSH, CDR2 LQKENI. The CDR3 is 14 residues long. The V gene end was trimmed by 4 bases and the J gene end by 2 bases; junction bases not matched to a gene: 4. The receptor comes from a human donor in a cohort sampled during active COVID-19. The sample was peripheral blood. The chain is built from TRBV18 and TRBJ2-7; 8 nucleotides match TRBD2. CDR3 sequence (DNA): TGTGCCAGCTCACGGGTGACTAGCGCCTACGAGCAGTACTTC. As protein: CASSRVTSAYEQYF.